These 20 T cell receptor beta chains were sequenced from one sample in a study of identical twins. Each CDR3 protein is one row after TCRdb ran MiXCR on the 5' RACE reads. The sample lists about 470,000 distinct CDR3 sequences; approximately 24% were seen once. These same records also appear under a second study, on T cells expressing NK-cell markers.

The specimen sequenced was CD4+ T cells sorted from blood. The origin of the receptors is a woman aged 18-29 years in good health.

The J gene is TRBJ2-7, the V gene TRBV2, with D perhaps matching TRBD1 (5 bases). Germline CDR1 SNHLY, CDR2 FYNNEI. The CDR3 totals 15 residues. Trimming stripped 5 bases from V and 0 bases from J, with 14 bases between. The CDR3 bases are TGTGCCAGCAGTAAGGACATTGACAGCTCCTACGAGCAGTACTTC. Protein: CASSKDIDSSYEQYF.

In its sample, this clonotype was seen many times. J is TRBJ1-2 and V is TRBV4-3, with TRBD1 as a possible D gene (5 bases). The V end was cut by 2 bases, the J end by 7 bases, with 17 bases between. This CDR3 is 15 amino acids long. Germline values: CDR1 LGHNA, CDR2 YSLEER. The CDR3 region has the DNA TGCGCCAGCAGCCAAATCGGGGGAGAGTTTGGTGGCTACACCTTC. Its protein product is CASSQIGGEFGGYTF.

This CDR3 reads CASSLEPTGGGETQYF. As DNA, the CDR3 is TGTGCCAGCAGCTTGGAACCTACAGGGGGCGGTGAGACCCAGTACTTC. This chain links TRBV5-5 with TRBJ2-5; TRBD1 aligns across 9 bases. Germline CDR1 reads SGHKS; CDR2 reads YYEKEE (reference sequence). Trimming took 0 bases from V and 5 from J; bases not matched to a gene: 8. This CDR3 has 16 amino acids.

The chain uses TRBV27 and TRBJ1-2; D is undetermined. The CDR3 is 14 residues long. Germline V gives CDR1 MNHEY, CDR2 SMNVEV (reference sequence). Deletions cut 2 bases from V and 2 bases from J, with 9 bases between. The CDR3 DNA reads TGTGCCAGCAGTTTAGCTGTCGGGAACTATGGCTACACCTTC. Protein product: CASSLAVGNYGYTF.

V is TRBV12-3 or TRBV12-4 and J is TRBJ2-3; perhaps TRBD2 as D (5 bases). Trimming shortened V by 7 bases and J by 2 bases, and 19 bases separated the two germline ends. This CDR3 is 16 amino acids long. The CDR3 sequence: CASTIRTGLPTDTQYF. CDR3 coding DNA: TGTGCCAGCACCATCAGGACTGGCCTTCCCACAGATACGCAGTATTTT.

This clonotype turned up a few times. CDR3 nucleotide sequence: TGTGCCAGCAGTTACTCGGTATTGGGGGCATCCTCCTACGAGCAGTACTTC. Translation gives CASSYSVLGASSYEQYF. The gene calls are TRBV6-5 and TRBJ2-7; TRBD1 might be the D (6 bases). The CDR3 is made up of 17 amino acids. The germline CDR1 and CDR2 sequences are MNHEY and SVGAGI. Trimming shortened V by 0 bases and J by 0 bases, and 15 bases separated the two germline ends.

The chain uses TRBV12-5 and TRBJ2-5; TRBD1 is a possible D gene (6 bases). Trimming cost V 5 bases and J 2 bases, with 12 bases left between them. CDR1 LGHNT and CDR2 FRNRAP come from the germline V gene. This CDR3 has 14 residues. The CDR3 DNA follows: TGTGCTAGTGGTCCGGGGACAATACAAGAGACCCAGTACTTC. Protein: CASGPGTIQETQYF.

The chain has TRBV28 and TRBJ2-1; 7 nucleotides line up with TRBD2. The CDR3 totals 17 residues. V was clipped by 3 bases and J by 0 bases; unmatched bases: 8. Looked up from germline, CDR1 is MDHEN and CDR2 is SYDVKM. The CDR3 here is CASSFLSGRSSYNEQFF. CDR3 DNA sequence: TGTGCCAGCAGTTTTCTCTCCGGGAGGAGCTCCTACAATGAGCAGTTCTTC.

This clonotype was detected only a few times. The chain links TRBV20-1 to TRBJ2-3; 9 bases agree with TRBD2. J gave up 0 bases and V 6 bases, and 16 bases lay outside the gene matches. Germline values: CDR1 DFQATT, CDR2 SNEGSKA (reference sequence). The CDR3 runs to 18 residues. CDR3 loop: CSAPPLGGRGRSTDTQYF. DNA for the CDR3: TGCAGTGCCCCGCCCCTGGGCGGGAGGGGTCGGAGCACAGATACGCAGTATTTT.

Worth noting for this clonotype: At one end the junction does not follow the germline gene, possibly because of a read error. The CDR3 nucleotides are TGCGCCAGCAGCTTACAGACAGGACTCAGCTTCCCTGAGGCTTTCTTT. It specifies CASSLQTGLSFPEAFF. The chain couples TRBV5-1 to TRBJ1-1, with a weak D call TRBD1 (6 bases). The CDR3 is 16 amino acids. The germline V gene has CDR1 SGHRS and CDR2 YFSETQ.

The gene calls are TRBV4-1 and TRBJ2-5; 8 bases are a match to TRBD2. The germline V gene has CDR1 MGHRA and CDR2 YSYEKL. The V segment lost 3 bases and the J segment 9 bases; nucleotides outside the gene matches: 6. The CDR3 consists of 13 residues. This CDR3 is CASSHPGTSPQYF. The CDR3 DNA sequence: TGCGCCAGCAGCCACCCCGGGACTAGTCCCCAGTACTTC.

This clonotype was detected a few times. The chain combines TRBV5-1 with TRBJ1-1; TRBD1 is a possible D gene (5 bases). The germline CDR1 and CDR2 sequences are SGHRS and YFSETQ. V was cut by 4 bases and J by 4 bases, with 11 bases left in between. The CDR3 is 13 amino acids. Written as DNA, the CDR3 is TGCGCCAGCAGCGCGCCAGGGTCCACTGAAGCTTTCTTT. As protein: CASSAPGSTEAFF. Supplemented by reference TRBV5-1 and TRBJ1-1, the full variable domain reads KAGVTQTPRYLIKTRGQQVTLSCSPISGHRSVSWYQQTPGQGLQFLFEYFSETQRNKGNFPGRFSGRQFSNSRSEMNVSTLELGDSALYLCASSAPGSTEAFFGQGTRLTVV.

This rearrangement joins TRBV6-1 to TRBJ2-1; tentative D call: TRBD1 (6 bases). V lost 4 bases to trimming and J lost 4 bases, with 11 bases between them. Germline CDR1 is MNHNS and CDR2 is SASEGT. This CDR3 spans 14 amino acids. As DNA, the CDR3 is TGTGCCAGCAGTGCCAGGGGAGAATACAATGAGCAGTTCTTC. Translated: CASSARGEYNEQFF.

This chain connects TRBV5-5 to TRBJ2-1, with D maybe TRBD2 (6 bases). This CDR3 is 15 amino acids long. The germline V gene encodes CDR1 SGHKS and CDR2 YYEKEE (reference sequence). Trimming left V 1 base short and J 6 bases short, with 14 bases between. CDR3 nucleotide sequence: TGTGCCAGCAGCTTGCCCGGGAGAGCCCGCAATGAGCAGTTCTTC. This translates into CASSLPGRARNEQFF.

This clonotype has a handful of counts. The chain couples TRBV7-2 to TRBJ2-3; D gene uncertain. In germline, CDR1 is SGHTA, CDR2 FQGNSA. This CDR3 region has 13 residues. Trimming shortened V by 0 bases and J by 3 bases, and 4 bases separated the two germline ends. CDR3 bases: TGTGCCAGCAGCTTAGCGGTAACAGATACGCAGTATTTT. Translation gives CASSLAVTDTQYF.

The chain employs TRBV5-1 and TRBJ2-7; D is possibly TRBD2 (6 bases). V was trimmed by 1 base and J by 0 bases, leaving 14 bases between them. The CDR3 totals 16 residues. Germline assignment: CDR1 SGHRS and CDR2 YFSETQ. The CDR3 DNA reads TGCGCCAGCAGCTTGTCACCTAGCGCGATCTCCTACGAGCAGTACTTC. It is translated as CASSLSPSAISYEQYF.

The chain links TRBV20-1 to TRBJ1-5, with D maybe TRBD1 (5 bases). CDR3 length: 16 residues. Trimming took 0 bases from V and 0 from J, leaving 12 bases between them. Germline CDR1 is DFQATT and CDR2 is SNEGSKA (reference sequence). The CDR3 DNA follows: TGCAGTGCTAGAGATACAGGCTCTTATAGCAATCAGCCCCAGCATTTT. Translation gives CSARDTGSYSNQPQHF.

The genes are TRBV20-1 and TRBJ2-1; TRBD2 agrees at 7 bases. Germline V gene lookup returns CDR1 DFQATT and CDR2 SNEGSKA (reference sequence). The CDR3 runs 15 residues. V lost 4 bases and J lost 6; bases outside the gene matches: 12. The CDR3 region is CSATPAGRAPNEQFF. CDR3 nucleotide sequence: TGCAGTGCTACGCCGGCAGGGAGGGCCCCCAATGAGCAGTTCTTC.

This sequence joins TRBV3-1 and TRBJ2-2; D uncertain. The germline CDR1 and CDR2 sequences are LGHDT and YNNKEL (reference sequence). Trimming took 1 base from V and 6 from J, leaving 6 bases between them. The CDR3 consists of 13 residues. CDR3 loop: CASSQAAAGELFF. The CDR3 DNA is TGTGCCAGCAGCCAAGCGGCAGCCGGGGAGCTGTTTTTT.

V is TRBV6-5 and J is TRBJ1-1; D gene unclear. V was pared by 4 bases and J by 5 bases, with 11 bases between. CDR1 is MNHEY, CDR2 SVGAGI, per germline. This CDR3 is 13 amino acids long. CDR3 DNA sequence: TGTGCCAGCAGTTTCGCGTTAAAGACTGAAGCTTTCTTT. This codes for CASSFALKTEAFF.